This T cell receptor beta chain was profiled in a study of T cells expressing NK-cell markers. Background on the study: Repertoire data for TCR beta were derived from sorted T cells (CD3+CD56+NKG2C+, CD3+CD56+NKG2C- and CD3+CD56-NKG2C+). Eight donors were sequenced, seven testing HCMV-seropositive and one testing seronegative.

TCRdb reworked the 5' RACE reads into one entry per CDR3 protein, no DNA. Its table records 500,000 to 700,000 distinct CDR3 sequences. Notes on the study in general: The leading position in the CD3+CD56-NKG2C+ fraction of several donors also went to these clonotypes. The study found dominant NKG2C+ clonotypes at 1.0-7.0% of CD8+ T cells in several donors.

In germline, CDR1 is ENHRY, CDR2 SYGVKD. CDR3 length: 14 residues. Notes on this clonotype: The antigen is undetermined.

The gene calls are TRBV10-3 and TRBJ2-2; the D call of TRBD1 rests on TCRdb alone, since no DNA is present to check it. The sample was blood T cells: a sorted CD56 or NKG2C T cell subset, CD4+ or CD8+ T cells, or bulk PBMC T cells (not recorded which). The receptor was isolated from a man between 18 and 35 years old in good health. CDR3: CAISVGTNTGELFF.